These T cell receptor beta chains were read from a single sample in a study of Graves' ophthalmopathy and Graves' hyperthyroidism. A single record per CDR3 protein comes from TCRdb applying MiXCR to the multiplex PCR reads. The sample holds more than 300,000 distinct CDR3 sequences; about a sixth are singletons and the top ten take 2% to 3%. The sample consisted of peripheral blood. The source is an adult woman with stable Graves' hyperthyroidism. Both conserved end residues are part of each CDR3. D genes are given only for firm matches. Size values are once, few and many counts, or a class for expanded clones, and some rows have none.

clone_size j_call v_call d_call cdr3_nt cdr3_aa
many TRBJ2-5 TRBV28 TRBD1 TGTGCCAGCAGTGACCCGGGACAGGGGATCGAGACCCAGTACTTC CASSDPGQGIETQYF
few TRBJ1-1 TRBV5-4 NA TGTGCCAGCAGCTTGGCCCCAAGGGCAGCCTTTATGAACACTGAAGCTTTCTTT CASSLAPRAAFMNTEAFF
many TRBJ2-3 TRBV12-3/TRBV12-4 NA TGTGCCAGCAGTCCCGACAGGAGCACAAATACGCAGTATTTT CASSPDRSTNTQYF
many TRBJ2-2 TRBV28 NA TGTGCCAGCAGGGGGGTTCTGGGGACCACCTACACCGGGGAGCTGTTTTTT CASRGVLGTTYTGELFF
many TRBJ1-2 TRBV28 NA TGTGCCAGCAGACCGGGAGCTATCTATGGCTACACCTTC CASRPGAIYGYTF
many TRBJ2-5 TRBV20-1 NA TGCAGTGCTAGCCGGACAGCGCAAGAGACCCAGTACTTC CSASRTAQETQYF
NA TRBJ1-5 TRBV4-3 TRBD1 TGCGCCAGCAGCCCCCGGGGAGGGGGCGAGCCCCAGCATTTT CASSPRGGGEPQHF
many TRBJ1-2 TRBV12-3/TRBV12-4 TRBD1 TGTGCCAGCAGAAAGACAGGGATCTATGGCTACACCTTC CASRKTGIYGYTF
many TRBJ2-7 TRBV28 NA TGTGCCAGCAGTTTATCGATAAGGCGGATGGGGGTCGACGAGCAGTACTTC CASSLSIRRMGVDEQYF
few TRBJ2-2 TRBV4-3 NA TGCGCCAGCAGCCAAGACCACAACTGGTCCCCCGACCCCGGGGAGCTGTTTTTT CASSQDHNWSPDPGELFF
NA TRBJ1-1 TRBV2 NA TGTGCCAGCAGTCTAGGGGGGGCCGGACGGGACACTGAAGCTTTCTTT CASSLGGAGRDTEAFF
once TRBJ2-2 TRBV6-1 NA TGTGCCAGCAGTGACTGGGTTGGAACCGGGGAGCTGTTTTTT CASSDWVGTGELFF
many TRBJ1-1 TRBV7-2 NA TGTGCCAGCAGCCCCAGCCTCCGGGGCGCTGAAGCTTTCTTT CASSPSLRGAEAFF
many TRBJ1-5 TRBV7-2 NA TGTGCCAGCAGCTTAGAGGGGACGGCCAATCAGCCCCAGCATTTT CASSLEGTANQPQHF
few TRBJ2-7 TRBV9 TRBD2 TGTGCCAGCAGCGAATCGGGACTAGCGGGAAACGAGCAGTACTTC CASSESGLAGNEQYF
many TRBJ2-7 TRBV28 TRBD1 TGTGCCAGCAGTCCCCCGGACAGGGACGAGCAGTACTTC CASSPPDRDEQYF
few TRBJ1-5 TRBV19 NA TGTGCCAGCAGGGTGAAGGGGCAGCCCCAGCATTTT CASRVKGQPQHF